This record looks at one T cell receptor beta chain sequence and its context. How the authors handled the data: Amplification with reference gene primers provided the estimates of nucleated cell counts. This table comes from immunoSEQ multiplex PCR, and its TCRdb copy is limited to in-frame clones, with some not included. From that table come the V and J calls and clone size; the DNA was used to work out D and trimming. The data show about 94,000 clones, over 65% seen once. The CDR3 is 15 amino acids. V gave up 5 bases and J gave up 6 bases; unmatched junction bases: 7. Germline V gene data show CDR1 as SGHTA and CDR2 as FQGTGA. These data come from a study of blood T cell repertoires in COVID-19. Overall study context: Whether acute or convalescent, the COVID-19 samples came from the United States, Italy and Spain. The analysed material was cDNA or gDNA that came from T cells, B-cell-depleted T cells, or PBMCs.

The sample consisted of peripheral blood. This receptor was taken from a human donor in a cohort sampled during active COVID-19. The V call is TRBV7-3, the J call TRBJ2-2; 9 nucleotides agree with TRBD2. Here the CDR3 reads CASSIVAGVAGELFF. CDR3 coding DNA: TGTGCCAGCAGCATAGTAGCGGGAGTTGCCGGGGAGCTGTTTTTT.